The 13 T cell receptor beta chains listed next were all sequenced from one sample in a study of PD-L1 blockade in urothelial cancer. The method was immunoSEQ multiplex PCR; TCRdb's version includes in-frame clones alone and lacks a portion of them. The sample holds approximately 40,000 clones, 80% to 90% seen once. Time point in this sample: peripheral blood 6 weeks after treatment start. The sample consisted of PBMCs, taken around atezolizumab (anti-PD-L1) treatment. These receptors originate from a man in his fifties or sixties with urothelial cancer.

The V gene is TRBV5-1, the J gene TRBJ1-4; 8 nucleotides align to TRBD1. The germline gives CDR1 SGHRS, CDR2 YFSETQ. The V segment lost 4 bases and the J segment 7 bases; nucleotides outside the gene matches: 9. This CDR3 comprises 15 residues. CDR3 DNA: TGCGCCAGCAGCCAACTACAGGGGGTGGGTGAAAAACTGTTTTTT. Translation: CASSQLQGVGEKLFF.

This clone was found a few times. The rearrangement joins TRBV6-1 to TRBJ2-3; 15 nucleotides match TRBD2. The V segment lost 1 base and the J segment 4 bases; nucleotides outside the gene matches: 3. Germline V gene lookup returns CDR1 MNHNS and CDR2 SASEGT. The length of the CDR3 is 17 residues. The CDR3, as DNA: TGTGCCAGCAGTGAAGTTGGGACTAGCGGGAGGCCAGATACGCAGTATTTT. Protein product: CASSEVGTSGRPDTQYF.

This clone has only a few counts. This chain connects TRBV19 to TRBJ1-1; TRBD1 agrees at 7 bases. From germline, CDR1 is LNHDA and CDR2 SQIVND (reference sequence). The CDR3 runs to 13 residues. J lost 1 base, V lost 6 bases, and 2 bases had no gene match. This chain's CDR3 is CASSDRANTEAFF. The CDR3 DNA is TGTGCCAGTAGCGACAGGGCGAACACTGAAGCTTTCTTT.

V usage is TRBV29-1 and J usage is TRBJ1-2; 7 positions match TRBD1. V lost 5 bases to trimming and J lost 4 bases; unmatched junction nucleotides: 7. The CDR3 loop spans 13 amino acids. Germline CDR1 reads SQVTM; CDR2 reads ANQGSEA. CDR3 in DNA: TGCAGCGTTCCGCACCGGACAGGCTATGGCTACACCTTC. Its translation is CSVPHRTGYGYTF.

V and J are TRBV7-2 and TRBJ1-2; possible D gene TRBD1, 5 bases. The CDR3 totals 16 residues. The germline CDR1 and CDR2 sequences are SGHTA and FQGNSA. With 1 base removed from V and 0 bases from J, the gap between germline ends came to 12 bases. In nucleotides, the CDR3 is TGTGCCAGCAGCTTAGTCGGCAGGGCCGCTAACTATGGCTACACCTTC. Protein product: CASSLVGRAANYGYTF.

V usage is TRBV27 and J usage is TRBJ2-3, with TRBD2 as a possible D gene (6 bases). Germline V gives CDR1 MNHEY, CDR2 SMNVEV (reference sequence). The CDR3 is 18 amino acids. The V gene lost 5 bases and the J gene lost 5 bases, with 26 bases spanning the gap. CDR3 protein: CASSPVRVTGALIDTQYF. The CDR3, as DNA: TGTGCCAGCAGTCCAGTCAGGGTGACGGGAGCCTTGATAGATACGCAGTATTTT.

V gene TRBV16 combines with J gene TRBJ2-2, with D possibly being TRBD1 (6 bases). Trimming stripped 2 bases from V and 2 bases from J, with 9 bases between. The CDR3 extends over 15 amino acids. Looked up from germline, CDR1 is KGHSY and CDR2 is FQNENV. The DNA for the CDR3 is TGTGCCAGCAGCCAACAACAGGGTAACACCGGGGAGCTGTTTTTT. Translation: CASSQQQGNTGELFF.

This chain connects TRBV6-1 to TRBJ2-7, with D possibly matching TRBD2 (5 bases). The CDR3 totals 13 residues. Trimming removed 4 bases at V and 8 bases at J, with 15 bases between. CDR1 MNHNS and CDR2 SASEGT come from the germline V gene. CDR3 sequence reads: CASSGGEGRKQYF. The CDR3 DNA is TGTGCCAGCAGTGGGGGTGAGGGTCGAAAGCAGTACTTC.

As to this clone: One end of the junction does not line up with germline, which may come from a read error. V usage is TRBV7-2 and J usage is TRBJ2-7; D is uncertain. The CDR3 contains 13 residues. Germline V CDR1 and CDR2: SGHTA, FQGNSA. The CDR3 DNA is TGTGCCAGCAGTTTAGTCAGTTCCTACGAGCAGTACTTC. Amino acids: CASSLVSSYEQYF.

The chain uses TRBV28 and TRBJ1-3; possibly TRBD1 for D (5 bases). Deletions cut 7 bases from V and 0 bases from J, with 10 bases between. This CDR3 has 14 residues. CDR1 is MDHEN and CDR2 is SYDVKM in the germline V gene. The CDR3 protein is CASIDRASGNTIYF. The CDR3 DNA follows: TGTGCCAGCATCGACAGAGCCTCTGGAAACACCATATATTTT.

The chain couples TRBV11-1 to TRBJ2-6; the match to TRBD1 covers 7 bases. Germline V gene data show CDR1 as SGHAT and CDR2 as FQDESV (reference sequence). The V and J ends lost 4 bases and 0 bases, in that order; junction bases with no gene match: 3. This CDR3 has 16 amino acids. The CDR3 reads CASSSGQISGANVLTF. The CDR3 DNA follows: TGTGCCAGCAGCTCGGGACAGATCTCTGGGGCCAACGTCCTGACTTTC.

The rearrangement joins TRBV27 to TRBJ2-7; D is possibly TRBD2 (6 bases). Trimming stripped 10 bases from V and 3 bases from J, with 16 bases between. Germline values: CDR1 MNHEY, CDR2 SMNVEV (reference sequence). This CDR3 has 13 residues. The CDR3 protein is CATAIGGSYEQYF. As DNA, the CDR3 is TGTGCCACCGCGATTGGGGGGAGCTACGAGCAGTACTTC.

This clone came up a few times. The chain combines TRBV7-2 with TRBJ2-5; possibly TRBD2 for D (6 bases). V was shortened by 0 bases and J by 2 bases, with 10 bases between the two germline ends. The germline V gene encodes CDR1 SGHTA and CDR2 FQGNSA. The CDR3 runs 15 residues. The CDR3 region is CASSLALARQETQYF. CDR3 nucleotide sequence: TGTGCCAGCAGCTTAGCGCTAGCGCGACAAGAGACCCAGTACTTC. The full variable domain, with the rest looked up from reference TRBV7-2 and TRBJ2-5, is GAGVSQSPSNKVTEKGKDVELRCDPISGHTALYWYRQSLGQGLEFLIYFQGNSAPDKSGLPSDRFSAERTGGSVSTLTIQRTQQEDSAVYLCASSLALARQETQYFGPGTRLLVL.